This T cell receptor beta chain originates from a study of shared clonotypes between healthy human individuals. General observations from the study: The generation probabilities recorded for non-shared clonotypes fell below those of clonotypes shared by all four donors. What naive subsets generally showed was a larger estimated richness than memory subsets showed.

A note on this clone: What it binds is unknown. In the same sample, other DNA sequences code for this CDR3.

The assay was immunoSEQ multiplex PCR, and TCRdb's table has in-frame clones only and misses some. The data show approximately 2.5 million clones, around nine tenths seen once. The V gene lost 0 bases and the J gene lost 1 base, with 12 bases spanning the gap. This CDR3 region has 16 residues. CDR1 SGDLS and CDR2 YYNGEE come from the germline V gene. The rearrangement links TRBV9 to TRBJ2-3; either TRBD1 or TRBD2 may fit D (5 bases each). The TCR was taken from a man younger than 35 in good health. The sequencing input was naive CD4+ T cells sorted from blood. Regarding subset: CD45RA+ positively selected. CDR3 in amino acids: CASSVGEGLRTDTQYF. Written as DNA, the CDR3 is TGTGCCAGCAGCGTAGGAGAGGGGCTACGCACAGATACGCAGTATTTT. Combining the CDR3 with reference TRBV9 and TRBJ2-3 gives the whole variable domain DSGVTQTPKHLITATGQRVTLRCSPRSGDLSVYWYQQSLDQGLQFLIQYYNGEERAKGNILERFSAQQFPDLHSELNLSSLELGDSALYFCASSVGEGLRTDTQYFGPGTRLTVL.